A selection of T cell receptor beta chains follows, all from one sample in a study of human T cells and chemical hapten exposure. TCRdb re-called the RACE reads through MiXCR, storing one row per CDR3 protein. In the table there are more than 65,000 distinct CDR3 sequences, about 9.4% of which are singletons. Sample: whole blood, taken in connection with sensitization to the hapten diphenylcyclopropenone (DPC). Receptor source: a woman between 45 and 65 years old with alopecia areata. Some clones in this sample may be carry-over from other donors' samples. Each CDR3 is given with its conserved first and last residue. D genes are given only for firm matches. Clone size is stated in some rows and not others, as once, few, many or a class when expanded.

>TRBD2|TRBV14|TRBJ2-1|-
CASSQDVRLAYNEQFF
TGTGCCAGCAGCCAAGATGTGAGACTAGCTTACAATGAGCAGTTCTTC
>TRBD1|TRBV28|TRBJ1-5|-
CASSPGTGGYQPQHF
TGTGCCAGCAGTCCAGGGACAGGCGGTTATCAGCCCCAGCATTTT
>-|TRBV7-2|TRBJ2-7|-
CASLLGTLSYEQYF
TGTGCCAGCTTACTAGGTACTCTCTCATACGAGCAGTACTTC
>-|TRBV29-1|TRBJ2-7|-
CSRQTRDPMAF
TGCAGCCGACAGACGAGGGACCCCATGGCCTTC
>-|TRBV2|TRBJ2-6|many
CASSAGRPTYGGANVLTF
TGTGCCAGCAGTGCGGGACGGCCTACGTACGGTGGGGCCAACGTCCTGACTTTC
>TRBD2|TRBV2|TRBJ2-7|many
CASSSSGFLEQYF
TGTGCCAGCAGTTCTAGCGGGTTCCTCGAGCAGTACTTC
>TRBD1|TRBV10-2|TRBJ2-7|few
CASWDSSYEQYF
TGCGCCAGCTGGGACAGCTCCTACGAGCAGTACTTC
>TRBD1|TRBV29-1|TRBJ1-2|few
CSVSGTAYGYTF
TGCAGCGTTTCAGGGACAGCCTATGGCTACACCTTC
>TRBD2|TRBV10-1|TRBJ2-7|many
CASSESGGLAGSQHF
TGCGCCAGCAGTGAGAGCGGGGGACTAGCGGGCTCTCAACACTTC
>-|TRBV30|TRBJ2-1|-
CAWSVASAEQFF
TGTGCCTGGAGTGTAGCCTCCGCGGAGCAGTTCTTC
>TRBD2|TRBV5-6|TRBJ2-7|few
CASNPGGPNEQYF
TGTGCCAGCAACCCGGGAGGGCCGAACGAGCAGTACTTC
>TRBD1|TRBV29-1|TRBJ1-2|-
CSVETGNSYGYTF
TGCAGCGTTGAGACAGGGAATAGCTATGGCTACACCTTC
>-|TRBV5-1|TRBJ1-2|many
CASSFGERYGYTF
TGCGCCAGCAGCTTTGGGGAGCGTTATGGCTACACCTTC
>-|TRBV7-6|TRBJ2-5|many
CASSITTTGRETQYF
TGTGCCAGCAGCATAACAACGACAGGAAGGGAGACCCAGTACTTC
>TRBD1|TRBV6-5|TRBJ1-2|-
CASSSPTGRHDGYTF
TGTGCCAGCAGTTCACCGACAGGGAGGCACGATGGCTACACCTTC
>-|TRBV6-2/TRBV6-3|TRBJ1-1|many
CASSYGRAKGTEAFF
TGTGCCAGCAGTTACGGGCGCGCAAAGGGCACTGAAGCTTTCTTT
>-|TRBV20-1|TRBJ2-1|few
CSASFPTASSYNEQFF
TGCAGTGCTTCCTTCCCGACAGCCAGCTCCTACAATGAGCAGTTCTTC
>-|TRBV11-2|TRBJ2-3|-
CASSLAGSLTTRDTQYF
TGTGCCAGCAGCTTAGCGGGCTCGTTGACTACCAGGGATACGCAGTATTTT
>TRBD2|TRBV6-5|TRBJ2-1|-
CASSAPGGAGEQFF
TGTGCCAGCAGTGCCCCCGGGGGAGCGGGGGAGCAGTTCTTC
>TRBD1|TRBV19|TRBJ1-5|many
CASTSDRVWNQPQHF
TGTGCCAGTACGTCCGACAGGGTCTGGAATCAGCCCCAGCATTTT
>TRBD2|TRBV20-1|TRBJ2-7|-
CSAGKPTSGEQYF
TGCAGTGCTGGAAAGCCGACTAGCGGCGAGCAGTACTTC
>-|TRBV20-1|TRBJ2-7|many
CSARGSPGLAYEQYF
TGCAGTGCTAGAGGGTCACCGGGACTCGCCTACGAGCAGTACTTC
>-|TRBV19|TRBJ1-5|few
CASDIGGGNQPQHF
TGTGCCAGTGACATCGGGGGCGGCAATCAGCCCCAGCATTTT
>TRBD1|TRBV6-1|TRBJ1-4|few
CASSRGTGVNEKLFF
TGTGCCAGCAGTCGGGGGACAGGGGTTAATGAAAAACTGTTTTTT
>TRBD2|TRBV11-3|TRBJ2-3|-
CASSPGLANTDTQYF
TGTGCCAGCAGCCCGGGACTAGCGAACACAGATACGCAGTATTTT
>TRBD2|TRBV29-1|TRBJ2-1|few
CSKLAGGYNEQFF
TGCAGCAAACTAGCGGGAGGGTACAATGAGCAGTTCTTC
>TRBD1|TRBV6-6|TRBJ1-4|-
CASSYSTGGLTNEKLFF
TGTGCCAGCAGTTACTCGACAGGGGGCTTAACTAATGAAAAACTGTTTTTT
>-|TRBV29-1|TRBJ1-1|few
CSVETGAEAFF
TGCAGCGTTGAAACTGGGGCTGAAGCTTTCTTT
>-|TRBV2|TRBJ2-3|few
CASSEGTPSTDTQYF
TGTGCCAGCAGTGAAGGGACCCCAAGCACAGATACGCAGTATTTT
>-|TRBV11-2|TRBJ1-2|-
CASSLDRSAVYGYTF
TGTGCCAGCAGCTTAGATAGGTCGGCCGTTTATGGCTACACCTTC
>-|TRBV24-1|TRBJ1-5|few
CATSDPNQPQHF
TGTGCCACCAGTGATCCCAATCAGCCCCAGCATTTT
>-|TRBV29-1|TRBJ2-1|-
CSVPSRHSSYNEQFF
TGCAGCGTCCCGAGCCGCCACAGCTCCTACAATGAGCAGTTCTTC
>-|TRBV27|TRBJ1-5|-
CASSITGQGNQPQHF
TGTGCCAGCAGTATTACGGGGCAGGGCAATCAGCCCCAGCATTTT
>-|TRBV6-2/TRBV6-3|TRBJ1-5|-
CASSPGTSRVVPQHF
TGTGCCAGCAGCCCTGGGACTTCCCGGGTTGTACCCCAGCATTTT
>-|TRBV18|TRBJ1-1|many
CASSPRETGRQAFF
TGTGCCAGCTCACCTAGGGAAACAGGGCGTCAAGCTTTCTTT
>-|TRBV6-6|TRBJ1-5|-
CASSYSGGYQPQHF
TGTGCCAGCAGTTACTCGGGAGGGTACCAGCCCCAGCATTTT
>TRBD1|TRBV7-3|TRBJ2-2|-
CASSISGGSGELFF
TGTGCCAGCAGCATCTCAGGGGGTTCCGGGGAGCTGTTTTTT
>-|TRBV11-2|TRBJ1-4|many
CASSSDTATNEKLFF
TGTGCCAGCAGCTCCGATACGGCAACTAATGAAAAACTGTTTTTT
>TRBD1|TRBV20-1|TRBJ1-6|few
CSAPTDRELHF
TGCAGTGCTCCGACGGACAGGGAGCTCCACTTT
>TRBD2|TRBV5-1|TRBJ2-3|-
CASRLAGATDTQYF
TGCGCCAGCAGACTAGCGGGAGCCACAGATACGCAGTATTTT
>-|TRBV21-1|TRBJ2-7|many
CASSWGYF
TGTGCCAGCAGCTGGGGGTACTTC
>-|TRBV6-1|TRBJ1-5|many
CASQRSPQVNQPQHF
TGTGCCAGCCAGAGGTCCCCACAGGTTAATCAGCCCCAGCATTTT
>TRBD1|TRBV29-1|TRBJ2-5|many
CSVRQGQETQYF
TGCAGCGTGAGACAGGGCCAAGAGACCCAGTACTTC